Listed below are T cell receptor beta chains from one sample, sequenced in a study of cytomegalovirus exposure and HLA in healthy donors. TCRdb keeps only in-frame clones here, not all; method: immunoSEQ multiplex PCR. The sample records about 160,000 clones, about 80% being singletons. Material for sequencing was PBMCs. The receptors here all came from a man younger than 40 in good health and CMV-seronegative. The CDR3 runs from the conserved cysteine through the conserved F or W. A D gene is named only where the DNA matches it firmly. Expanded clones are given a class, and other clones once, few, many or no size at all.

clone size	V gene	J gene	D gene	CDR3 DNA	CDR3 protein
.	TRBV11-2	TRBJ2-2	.	TGTGCCAGCAGCTTAGTGTCCGCGAACACCGGGGAGCTGTTTTTT	CASSLVSANTGELFF
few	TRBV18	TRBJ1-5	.	TGTGCCAGCTCCCAGCCAGACAGAGCCCAGCATTTT	CASSQPDRAQHF
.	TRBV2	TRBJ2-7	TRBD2	TGTGCCAGCAGCCTAGCGGGGAGCTCCTACGAGCAGTACTTC	CASSLAGSSYEQYF
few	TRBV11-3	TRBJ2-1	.	TGTGCCAGCAGCTTAGATAACGGGAGGCAGTTCTTC	CASSLDNGRQFF
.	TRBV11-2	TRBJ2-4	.	TGTGCCAGCAGCTTAGACCTTGACAGGATGGTAGCCAAAAACATTCAGTACTTC	CASSLDLDRMVAKNIQYF
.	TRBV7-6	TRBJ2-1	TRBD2	TGTGCCAGCAGCCGTAGCGGGAACAAAATTTACAATGAGCAGTTCTTC	CASSRSGNKIYNEQFF
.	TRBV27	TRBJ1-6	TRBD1	TGTGCCAGCACCGCGAGGGTGGGGACAGGACAAGGTGGAAATTCACCCCTCCACTTT	CASTARVGTGQGGNSPLHF
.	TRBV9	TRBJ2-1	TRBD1	TGTGCCAGCAGCGGGACAGGGAATGAGCAGTTCTTC	CASSGTGNEQFF
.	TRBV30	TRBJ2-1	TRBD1	TGTGCCTGGAGCCAGACAGGGCGCGATGAGCAGTTCTTC	CAWSQTGRDEQFF
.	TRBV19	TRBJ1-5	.	TGTGCCAGTAGTATCTTAACAGGCCGGGGCAATCAGCCCCAGCATTTT	CASSILTGRGNQPQHF
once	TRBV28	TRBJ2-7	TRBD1	TGTGCCAGCAGATTGGGACAGAGAGACTACGAGCAGTACTTC	CASRLGQRDYEQYF
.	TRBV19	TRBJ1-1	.	TGTGCCAGTAGTATCCGGTGGTCTGAAGCTTTCTTT	CASSIRWSEAFF
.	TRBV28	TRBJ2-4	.	TGTGCCAGCAGTTTCTTCGGCCCCGGGAGAAACATTCAGTACTTC	CASSFFGPGRNIQYF
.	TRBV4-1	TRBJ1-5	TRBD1	TGCGCCAGCAGCGCTCAGAGGATCGGGACAGAAAATCAGCCCCAGCATTTT	CASSAQRIGTENQPQHF
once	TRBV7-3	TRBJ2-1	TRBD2	TGTGCCAGCAGCTCATCTAGCGGCAGCTCCTACAATGAGCAGTTCTTC	CASSSSSGSSYNEQFF
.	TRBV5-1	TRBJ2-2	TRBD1	TGCGCCAGCAGCCGGCAGGGGGCTCACCAGAACACCGGGGAGCTGTTTTTT	CASSRQGAHQNTGELFF
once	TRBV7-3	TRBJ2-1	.	TGTGCCAGCAGCTTAAACCCTGGGGCAGATTCTTACAATGAGCAGTTCTTC	CASSLNPGADSYNEQFF
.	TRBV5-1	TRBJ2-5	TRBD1	TGCGCCAGCAGCATGGGACAGGGCAACCAAGAGACCCAGTACTTC	CASSMGQGNQETQYF
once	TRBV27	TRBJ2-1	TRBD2	TGTGCCAGCAGTCCGACTAGCGGTTACAATGAGCAGTTCTTC	CASSPTSGYNEQFF
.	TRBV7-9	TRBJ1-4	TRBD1	TGTGCCAGCAGCTTCCGGGACAGGGATGCAACTAATGAAAAACTGTTTTTT	CASSFRDRDATNEKLFF
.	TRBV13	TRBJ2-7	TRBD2	TGTGCCAGCAGCTCAGGACTAGCGGGAGCCTACGAGCAGTACTTC	CASSSGLAGAYEQYF
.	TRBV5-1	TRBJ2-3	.	TGCGCCAGCAGGTCTTCTGGGGGGATGACGCAGTATTTT	CASRSSGGMTQYF
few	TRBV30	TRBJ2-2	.	TGTGCCTGGAAGAGGGCAGGGAACACCGGGGAGCTGTTTTTT	CAWKRAGNTGELFF
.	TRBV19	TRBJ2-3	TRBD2	TGTGCCAGTAGTATAAGGCTAGCGGGGAGCGTCCCTAGCACAGATACGCAGTATTTT	CASSIRLAGSVPSTDTQYF